This TCR beta chain emerged from a study of early T cells in non-severe SARS-CoV-2 infection. This clonotype has a count of ten or more. TCRdb re-called the 5' RACE reads with MiXCR, one entry per CDR3 protein. The table records approximately 75,000 distinct CDR3 sequences, about 14% of them present only once. The input for sequencing was whole blood, taken at baseline. The sequence was obtained from an adult who was a healthcare worker with PCR-confirmed SARS-CoV-2 infection or an uninfected control (not recorded which).

CDR3 in DNA: TGCAGCGCGGGGACAGGGAGCACAGATACGCAGTATTTT. Encoded protein: CSAGTGSTDTQYF. This chain links TRBV29-1 with TRBJ2-3, with 9 nucleotides matching TRBD1. The germline gives CDR1 SQVTM, CDR2 ANQGSEA. J gave up 0 bases and V 7 bases, and 2 bases lay outside the gene matches. The CDR3 length is 13 residues.